Below, 17 T cell receptor beta chains from the same sample are listed, as sequenced in a study of blood T cell repertoires in COVID-19. Produced via immunoSEQ multiplex PCR; TCRdb's table is partial and in-frame only. The sample lists fewer than 300,000 clones, more than 85% occurring once. The sample consisted of peripheral blood. These receptors came from a woman aged 25 to 39 with COVID-19, enrolled during active disease.

The chain carries TRBV24-1 and TRBJ1-5, with TRBD1 identical over 11 bases. V lost 5 bases and J lost 0; bases outside the gene matches: 2. This CDR3 is built from 16 residues. Looked up from germline, CDR1 is KGHDR and CDR2 is SFDVKD. CDR3 sequence (DNA): TGTGCCACCAGTGGGACAGGGGGCGGTAGCAATCAGCCCCAGCATTTT. Its protein is CATSGTGGGSNQPQHF.

In this sample, this clone turned up a few times. This chain links TRBV30 with TRBJ1-5; the match to TRBD1 covers 7 bases. Germline V gene lookup returns CDR1 GTSNPN and CDR2 SVGIG (reference sequence). The CDR3 runs to 15 residues. Trimming removed 2 bases from V and 0 bases from J; junction bases left unmatched: 4. CDR3 DNA sequence: TGTGCCTGGAGTACGGGACAGCTTAGCAATCAGCCCCAGCATTTT. This encodes CAWSTGQLSNQPQHF.

This clone turned up a few times. The V gene is TRBV18, the J gene TRBJ1-1; 10 nucleotides match TRBD1. The CDR3 is made up of 17 amino acids. Per germline, CDR1 KGHSH and CDR2 LQKENI. V lost 0 bases to trimming and J lost 0 bases; unmatched junction nucleotides: 4. The CDR3 sequence is CASSPPRGQGLNTEAFF. CDR3 bases: TGTGCCAGCTCACCACCGAGGGGACAGGGGTTGAACACTGAAGCTTTCTTT.

This clone was recorded only once. The rearrangement uses TRBV28 and TRBJ2-1, with 11 bases fitting TRBD2. Germline V gene data show CDR1 as MDHEN and CDR2 as SYDVKM. This CDR3 contains 15 residues. V lost 4 bases, J lost 8 bases, and 7 bases stayed unmatched. The CDR3 DNA sequence: TGTGCCAGCAGTTCCGCCTTAGCGGGAGGGGATGAGCAGTTCTTC. It translates to CASSSALAGGDEQFF.

The chain couples TRBV28 to TRBJ2-1; maybe TRBD2 (6 bases). V was cut by 6 bases and J by 7 bases, with 13 bases left in between. Germline assignment: CDR1 MDHEN and CDR2 SYDVKM. This CDR3 is 13 amino acids long. CDR3 protein: CASRGKGRNEQFF. CDR3 nucleotide sequence: TGTGCCAGCAGGGGGAAAGGGAGGAATGAGCAGTTCTTC. Using reference TRBV28 and TRBJ2-1 for the parts outside the CDR3, the full variable domain is DVKVTQSSRYLVKRTGEKVFLECVQDMDHENMFWYRQDPGLGLRLIYFSYDVKMKEKGDIPEGYSVSREKKERFSLILESASTNQTSMYLCASRGKGRNEQFFGPGTRLTVL.

The chain is built from TRBV3-1 (or the pseudogene TRBV3-2) and TRBJ2-5, with a weak D call TRBD2 (6 bases). V lost 10 bases and J 5 bases, leaving 23 bases between the germline ends. CDR1 and CDR2 (germline): LGHDT, YNNKEL (reference sequence). CDR3 length: 15 residues. CDR3 amino acids: CATLPDSEGRETQYF. CDR3 nucleotide sequence: TGTGCCACCTTACCAGATTCGGAGGGCCGGGAGACCCAGTACTTC.

The chain has TRBV5-1 and TRBJ2-1, with 12 bases identical to TRBD2. The V gene end was trimmed by 4 bases and the J gene end by 6 bases; junction bases not matched to a gene: 5. CDR1 is SGHRS and CDR2 is YFSETQ in the germline V gene. The CDR3 sequence is 15 residues long. The CDR3, as DNA: TGCGCCAGCAGCCTAGCGGGAGGGTCTGTCAATGAGCAGTTCTTC. Translating gives CASSLAGGSVNEQFF.

The chain is built from TRBV5-1 and TRBJ1-4; D unclear. The CDR3 extends over 14 amino acids. CDR1 is SGHRS and CDR2 is YFSETQ in the germline V gene. Deletions cut 1 base from V and 8 bases from J, with 12 bases between. CDR3 bases: TGCGCCAGCAGCTTGTTCGGGGTTACAGAAAAACTGTTTTTT. Residues: CASSLFGVTEKLFF.

This clone has only a few counts. The chain combines TRBV12-3 or TRBV12-4 with TRBJ1-1; D unclear. The germline V and J ends were trimmed by 3 bases and 1 base, with 6 bases remaining between them. The CDR3 is 13 residues long. CDR3 DNA: TGTGCCAGCAGTTTTTACTGGAACACTGAAGCTTTCTTT. Amino acid sequence: CASSFYWNTEAFF.

CDR3 nucleotide sequence: TGTGCCAGTAGTATTTCAGTTAATGAAAAACTGTTTTTT. It yields the protein CASSISVNEKLFF. The rearrangement uses TRBV19 and TRBJ1-4, with no clear D. V lost 3 bases and J lost 4, with 6 bases in between. Germline V lookup: CDR1 LNHDA, CDR2 SQIVND (reference sequence). CDR3 length: 13 amino acids.

The chain recombines TRBV7-9 with TRBJ1-3; the D is unclear. This CDR3 has 18 amino acids. Germline-derived CDR1 and CDR2 are SEHNR and FQNEAQ (reference sequence). V shed 1 base and J shed 2 bases, with 18 bases lying between them. Here the CDR3 reads CASSLVLTTIPPGNTIYF. The CDR3 DNA reads TGTGCCAGCAGCTTAGTCTTAACAACTATCCCGCCTGGAAACACCATATATTTT.

The genes are TRBV29-1 and TRBJ2-1; D is possibly TRBD1 (5 bases). Trimming pared 2 bases from V and 6 bases from J, leaving 11 bases between. Germline V lookup: CDR1 SQVTM, CDR2 ANQGSEA. CDR3 size: 13 residues. This CDR3 reads CSVERQGRNEQFF. CDR3 in DNA: TGCAGCGTTGAACGGCAGGGCCGCAATGAGCAGTTCTTC.

This clone appeared once. The V and J genes are TRBV28 and TRBJ1-1; D uncertain. This CDR3 is 12 amino acids long. Trimming cost V 6 bases and J 1 base, with 6 bases left between them. The germline V gene has CDR1 MDHEN and CDR2 SYDVKM. This chain's CDR3 is CASRRGNTEAFF. The CDR3 nucleotides are TGTGCCAGCAGACGGGGGAACACTGAAGCTTTCTTT.

This chain uses TRBV4-2 with TRBJ2-1, with D perhaps matching TRBD2 (5 bases). The CDR3 sequence is 13 residues long. V dropped 6 bases and J dropped 9 bases, with 15 bases sitting between them. Germline CDR1 reads LGHNA; CDR2 reads YNFKEQ. The CDR3 region is CASSTRESSEQFF. CDR3 in DNA: TGTGCCAGCAGTACTCGGGAATCAAGTGAGCAGTTCTTC.

This clone was seen repeatedly, ten times or more. The chain combines TRBV28 with TRBJ1-3; D is possibly TRBD1 (5 bases). The CDR3 runs to 16 residues. The germline gives CDR1 MDHEN, CDR2 SYDVKM. The V gene lost 2 bases and the J gene lost 0 bases, with 11 bases spanning the gap. Here the CDR3 DNA reads TGTGCCAGCAGTTTACGACAGCTTCGCTCTGGAAACACCATATATTTT. Its protein product is CASSLRQLRSGNTIYF.

The rearrangement uses TRBV13 and TRBJ1-3; 8 bases agree with TRBD1. With V trimmed by 3 bases and J by 1 base, 8 bases remained unmatched. In germline, CDR1 is PRHDT, CDR2 FYEKMQ (reference sequence). This CDR3 comprises 17 residues. CDR3 bases: TGTGCCAGCAGCTTCGGACAGGGTGGCTCTTCTGGAAACACCATATATTTT. Encoded protein: CASSFGQGGSSGNTIYF.

The CDR3 is CASSIGDRVYDQPQHF. DNA of the CDR3: TGTGCCAGTAGTATAGGGGACAGGGTCTACGATCAGCCCCAGCATTTT. This chain links TRBV19 with TRBJ1-5; 9 positions agree with TRBD1. Germline CDR1 reads LNHDA; CDR2 reads SQIVND (reference sequence). V trimming: 1 base; J trimming: 5 bases; junction bases outside the gene matches: 6. This CDR3 contains 16 residues.